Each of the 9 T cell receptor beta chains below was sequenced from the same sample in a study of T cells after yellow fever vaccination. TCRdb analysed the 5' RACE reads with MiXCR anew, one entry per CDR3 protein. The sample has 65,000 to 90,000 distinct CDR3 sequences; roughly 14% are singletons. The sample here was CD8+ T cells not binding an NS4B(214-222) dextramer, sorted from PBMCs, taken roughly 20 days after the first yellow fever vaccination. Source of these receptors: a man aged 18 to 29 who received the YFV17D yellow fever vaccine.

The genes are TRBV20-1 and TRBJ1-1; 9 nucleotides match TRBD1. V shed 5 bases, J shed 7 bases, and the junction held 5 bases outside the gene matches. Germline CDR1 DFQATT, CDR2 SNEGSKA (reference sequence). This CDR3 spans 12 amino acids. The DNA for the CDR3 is TGCAGTGCTTCGACAGGGGGATATGAAGCTTTCTTT. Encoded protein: CSASTGGYEAFF.

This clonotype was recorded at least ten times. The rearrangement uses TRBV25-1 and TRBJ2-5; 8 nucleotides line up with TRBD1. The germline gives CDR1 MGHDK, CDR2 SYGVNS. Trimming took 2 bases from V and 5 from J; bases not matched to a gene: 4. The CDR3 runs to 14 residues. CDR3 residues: CASSEQGASETQYF. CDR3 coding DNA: TGTGCCAGCAGTGAACAGGGGGCATCGGAGACCCAGTACTTC. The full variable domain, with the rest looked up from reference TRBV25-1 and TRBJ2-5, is EADIYQTPRYLVIGTGKKITLECSQTMGHDKMYWYQQDPGMELHLIHYSYGVNSTEKGDLSSESTVSRIRTEHFPLTLESARPSHTSQYLCASSEQGASETQYFGPGTRLLVL.

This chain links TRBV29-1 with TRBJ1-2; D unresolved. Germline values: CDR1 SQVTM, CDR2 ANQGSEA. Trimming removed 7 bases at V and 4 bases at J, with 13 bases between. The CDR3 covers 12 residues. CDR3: CSAKHRGYGYTF. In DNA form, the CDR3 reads TGCAGCGCTAAGCATCGGGGCTATGGCTACACCTTC.

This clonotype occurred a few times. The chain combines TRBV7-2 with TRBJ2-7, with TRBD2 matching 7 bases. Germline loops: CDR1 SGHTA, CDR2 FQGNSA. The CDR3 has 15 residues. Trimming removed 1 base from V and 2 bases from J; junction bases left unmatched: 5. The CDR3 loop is CASSLGEGSTYEQYF. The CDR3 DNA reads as TGTGCCAGCAGCTTAGGGGAGGGGTCGACCTACGAGCAGTACTTC.

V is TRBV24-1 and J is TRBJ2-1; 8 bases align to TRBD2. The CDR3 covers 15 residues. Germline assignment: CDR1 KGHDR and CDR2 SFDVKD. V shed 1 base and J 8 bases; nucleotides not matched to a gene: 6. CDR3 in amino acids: CATSDFRGGRDEQFF. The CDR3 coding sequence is TGTGCCACCAGTGATTTCCGGGGGGGGCGGGATGAGCAGTTCTTC.

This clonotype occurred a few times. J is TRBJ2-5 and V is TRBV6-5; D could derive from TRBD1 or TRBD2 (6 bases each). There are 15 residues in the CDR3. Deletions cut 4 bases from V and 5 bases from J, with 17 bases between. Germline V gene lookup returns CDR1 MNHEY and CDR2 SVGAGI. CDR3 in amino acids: CASSFISGARETQYF. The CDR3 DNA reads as TGTGCCAGCAGTTTTATCTCGGGGGCGCGGGAGACCCAGTACTTC.

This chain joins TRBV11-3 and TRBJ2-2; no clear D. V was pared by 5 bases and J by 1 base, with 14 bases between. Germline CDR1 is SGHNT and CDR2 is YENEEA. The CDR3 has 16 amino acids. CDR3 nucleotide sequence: TGTGCCAGCAGCCCGCCGAACGGTCTGAACACCGGGGAGCTGTTTTTT. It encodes CASSPPNGLNTGELFF.

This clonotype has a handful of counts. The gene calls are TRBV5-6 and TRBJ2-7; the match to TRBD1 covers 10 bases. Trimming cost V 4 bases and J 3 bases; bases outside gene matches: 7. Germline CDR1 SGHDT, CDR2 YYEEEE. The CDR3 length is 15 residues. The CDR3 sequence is CASSGGQGTFYEQYF. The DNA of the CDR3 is TGTGCCAGCAGCGGGGGACAGGGGACTTTCTACGAGCAGTACTTC.

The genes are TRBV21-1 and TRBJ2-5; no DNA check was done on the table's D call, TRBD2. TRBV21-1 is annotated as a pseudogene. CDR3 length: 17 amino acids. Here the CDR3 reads CASPWTSGGLIQETQYF. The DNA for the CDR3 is TGTGCCAGCCCCTGGACTAGCGGGGGGCTTATCCAAGAGACCCAGTACTTC.